This TCR beta chain was sequenced in a study of human T cells and chemical hapten exposure. Time point of the sample: patch test 3, about 24 weeks after DPC sensitization. Sample treatment: therapeutic diphenylcyclopropenone sensitization with weekly scalp DPC. TCRdb reprocessed the RACE reads with MiXCR, giving one entry per CDR3 protein. Here the sample spans 80,000 to 100,000 distinct CDR3 sequences, 27% being singletons. Germline CDR1 MDHEN, CDR2 SYDVKM. There are 15 residues in the CDR3. The V and J ends lost 6 bases and 2 bases, in that order; junction bases with no gene match: 4. Concerning this clonotype: Its antigen is as yet unknown.

Study-level results: Positive correlation was observed between PT1 expanded TCR counts and patch test score. Compared to controls, expanded TCRs made significantly more large clusters of similar CDR3s.

The sequence derives from a man aged 40-55 years with alopecia areata. Some clones in this sample may be carry-over from other donors' samples. The sequencing here drew on whole blood, taken in connection with sensitization to the hapten diphenylcyclopropenone (DPC). The J gene is TRBJ2-2, the V gene TRBV28; 9 bases fit TRBD2. The CDR3 DNA is TGTGCCAGCAGCCGACTAGCGGAAAACACCGGGGAGCTGTTTTTT. As protein: CASSRLAENTGELFF.